This T cell receptor beta chain was identified during a study of T cells in Graves' hyperthyroidism and ophthalmopathy. In this sample, this clonotype turned up many times. V was clipped by 6 bases and J by 0 bases, with 14 bases between them. Germline V gene sequence: CDR1 SEHNR, CDR2 FQNEAQ (reference sequence). This CDR3 contains 15 residues. RNA transcripts served as the template for amplifying TCR beta CDR3 regions. TCR CDR3 regions were first amplified by RT-PCR with HTBI primers. One entry per CDR3 protein results from TCRdb running MiXCR on the multiplex PCR reads. The table includes some 510,000 distinct CDR3 sequences, about 20% detected once.

This clonotype was sampled from a man between 18 and 29 years old with Graves' hyperthyroidism. Sequenced input: blood. The rearrangement uses TRBV7-9 and TRBJ1-1, with D unclear. The CDR3 sequence: CASRLTKAMNTEAFF. In DNA, the CDR3 is TGTGCCAGCAGGCTTACGAAAGCCATGAACACTGAAGCTTTCTTT. Full variable domain (missing parts from reference TRBV7-9 and TRBJ1-1): DTGVSQNPRHKITKRGQNVTFRCDPISEHNRLYWYRQTLGQGPEFLTYFQNEAQLEKSRLLSDRFSAERPKGSFSTLEIQRTEQGDSAMYLCASRLTKAMNTEAFFGQGTRLTVV.